These 31 T cell receptor beta chains share one sample of origin, sequenced in a study of long-term antiretroviral therapy in people with HIV. Survey level was the resolution at which the v3.0 immunoSEQ assay ran. The assay was immunoSEQ multiplex PCR, and TCRdb's table has in-frame clones only and misses some. The sample includes 30,000 to 40,000 clones, around 88% of them seen just once. The sample in question was unsorted PBMCs, obtained just before starting antiretroviral therapy. These receptors were collected from a woman aged 18-29 years with HIV.

The J gene is TRBJ2-7, the V gene TRBV7-3; the D is unclear. Trimming cost V 0 bases and J 7 bases, with 13 bases left between them. The CDR3 contains 14 residues. Germline V gene sequence: CDR1 SGHTA, CDR2 FQGTGA. CDR3 residues: CASSLTPAIGEQYF. CDR3 coding DNA: TGTGCCAGCAGCTTAACCCCAGCGATTGGGGAGCAGTACTTC.

This chain joins TRBV28 and TRBJ1-5; D perhaps matches TRBD1 (6 bases). The CDR3 sequence is 15 residues long. Trimming cost V 7 bases and J 4 bases, with 17 bases left between them. Germline V CDR1 and CDR2: MDHEN, SYDVKM. This CDR3 reads CASTKGGGRNQPQHF. CDR3 in DNA: TGTGCCAGCACCAAAGGCGGGGGCCGAAATCAGCCCCAGCATTTT.

The V and J genes are TRBV11-2 and TRBJ2-7; 10 bases agree with TRBD2. Germline CDR1 and CDR2: SGHAT and FQNNGV. CDR3 size: 15 residues. V lost 3 bases to trimming and J lost 6 bases; unmatched junction nucleotides: 8. The CDR3 sequence is CASSFSGRTVGEQYF. The CDR3 nucleotides read TGTGCCAGCAGCTTTAGCGGGAGGACTGTCGGCGAGCAGTACTTC. The full variable domain, with the rest looked up from reference TRBV11-2 and TRBJ2-7, is EAGVAQSPRYKIIEKRQSVAFWCNPISGHATLYWYQQILGQGPKLLIQFQNNGVVDDSQLPKDRFSAERLKGVDSTLKIQPAKLEDSAVYLCASSFSGRTVGEQYFGPGTRLTVT.

The genes are TRBV7-9 and TRBJ2-7, with D unclear. Germline lookup yields CDR1 SEHNR and CDR2 FQNEAQ (reference sequence). The CDR3 runs 14 residues. V lost 2 bases and J lost 2, with 10 bases in between. In nucleotides, the CDR3 is TGTGCCAGCAGCTTAACTTCGGGCCCCTACGAGCAGTACTTC. Protein product: CASSLTSGPYEQYF.

The V call is TRBV7-9, the J call TRBJ2-7, with D hard to call. Germline-derived CDR1 and CDR2 are SEHNR and FQNEAQ (reference sequence). V was clipped by 2 bases and J by 5 bases, with 7 bases between them. The length of the CDR3 is 12 residues. CDR3 nucleotide sequence: TGTGCCAGCAGCTTATCATGGGACGAGCAGTACTTC. Its protein product is CASSLSWDEQYF. The full variable domain, with the rest looked up from reference TRBV7-9 and TRBJ2-7, is DTGVSQNPRHKITKRGQNVTFRCDPISEHNRLYWYRQTLGQGPEFLTYFQNEAQLEKSRLLSDRFSAERPKGSFSTLEIQRTEQGDSAMYLCASSLSWDEQYFGPGTRLTVT.

Written as DNA, the CDR3 is TGTGCCAGCAGCTTGATCGGGGGAGGGGGTGCTTCGGGCACTGGGGTCAACGAGCAGTACTTC. It is translated as CASSLIGGGGASGTGVNEQYF. This chain uses TRBV7-3 with TRBJ2-7; maybe TRBD2 (7 bases). The V end lost 3 bases, the J end lost 5 bases, and 35 bases lay between the germline ends. Germline V gene data show CDR1 as SGHTA and CDR2 as FQGTGA. The CDR3 covers 21 residues.

This clone was seen a handful of times. The J gene is TRBJ1-2, the V gene TRBV7-9; TRBD1 matches at 7 bases. Trimming took 0 bases from V and 6 from J; bases not matched to a gene: 7. The CDR3 totals 15 residues. Germline assignment: CDR1 SEHNR and CDR2 FQNEAQ (reference sequence). The CDR3 coding sequence is TGTGCCAGCAGCTTAGCGGCGACAGGGTTGAATGGCTACACCTTC. This gives the protein CASSLAATGLNGYTF.

This clone was seen just once. V and J are TRBV25-1 and TRBJ2-7; 7 positions match TRBD1. Germline CDR1 and CDR2: MGHDK and SYGVNS. The CDR3 runs to 13 residues. The V and J ends lost 8 bases and 0 bases, in that order; junction bases with no gene match: 4. The CDR3 region is CASRDRVSYEQYF. DNA for the CDR3: TGTGCCAGCCGGGACAGAGTCTCCTACGAGCAGTACTTC.

V usage is TRBV19 and J usage is TRBJ1-2, with D perhaps TRBD1 (5 bases). Germline V CDR1 and CDR2: LNHDA, SQIVND (reference sequence). The CDR3 spans 15 residues. Deletions cut 4 bases from V and 8 bases from J, with 20 bases between. The CDR3 loop is CASSTLGDRPVGYTF. The DNA of the CDR3 is TGTGCCAGTAGTACCCTGGGGGACCGGCCGGTAGGCTACACCTTC. The full variable domain, its missing parts supplied by reference TRBV19 and TRBJ1-2, is DGGITQSPKYLFRKEGQNVTLSCEQNLNHDAMYWYRQDPGQGLRLIYYSQIVNDFQKGDIAEGYSVSREKKESFPLTVTSAQKNPTAFYLCASSTLGDRPVGYTFGSGTRLTVV.

The V gene is TRBV29-1, the J gene TRBJ2-3; 10 bases agree with TRBD2. Germline V gene data show CDR1 as SQVTM and CDR2 as ANQGSEA. Trimming at V came to 5 bases and at J to 1 base, leaving 3 bases not matched to a gene. The CDR3 is 14 amino acids. CDR3 in amino acids: CSVRTSGGTDTQYF. In DNA form, the CDR3 reads TGCAGCGTTCGTACTAGCGGGGGCACAGATACGCAGTATTTT.

The rearrangement uses TRBV15 and TRBJ1-1; possible D gene TRBD1, 5 bases. The CDR3 spans 14 residues. Germline loops: CDR1 LNHNV, CDR2 YYDKDF (reference sequence). V dropped 1 base and J dropped 5 bases, with 11 bases sitting between them. Written as DNA, the CDR3 is TGTGCCACCAGCAGAGGAGGGGAATTGACTGAAGCTTTCTTT. It translates to CATSRGGELTEAFF. Variable domain in full (rest from reference TRBV15 and TRBJ1-1): DAMVIQNPRYQVTQFGKPVTLSCSQTLNHNVMYWYQQKSSQAPKLLFHYYDKDFNNEADTPDNFQSRRPNTSFCFLDIRSPGLGDTAMYLCATSRGGELTEAFFGQGTRLTVV.

The chain recombines TRBV7-6 with TRBJ1-4; 7 bases are a match to TRBD1. The germline V gene encodes CDR1 SGHVS and CDR2 FNYEAQ. The length of the CDR3 is 15 residues. J was trimmed by 1 base and V by 5 bases; bases with no gene match: 4. The CDR3 region is CASSPTGRTNEKLFF. DNA for the CDR3: TGTGCCAGCAGCCCGACAGGGCGAACTAATGAAAAACTGTTTTTT.

This sequence joins TRBV7-9 and TRBJ2-1; 7 bases align to TRBD2. V was clipped by 5 bases and J by 2 bases; unmatched bases: 9. Germline loops: CDR1 SEHNR, CDR2 FQNEAQ (reference sequence). The CDR3 extends over 16 amino acids. Here the CDR3 DNA reads TGTGCCAGCAGCCCAAGGGGAGGGAGGGCCTACAATGAGCAGTTCTTC. Encoded protein: CASSPRGGRAYNEQFF.

The rearrangement joins TRBV7-3 to TRBJ2-1, with unresolved D. CDR1 and CDR2 from the germline V gene are SGHTA and FQGTGA. V was cut by 1 base and J by 0 bases, with 7 bases left in between. The CDR3 has 15 amino acids. The DNA for the CDR3 is TGTGCCAGCAGCTTAAGTCCCGGCTCCTACAATGAGCAGTTCTTC. It is translated as CASSLSPGSYNEQFF.

This rearrangement joins TRBV27 to TRBJ2-7, with D possibly matching TRBD1 (5 bases). V lost 2 bases, J lost 1 base, and 12 bases lay in between. CDR1 is MNHEY, CDR2 SMNVEV, per germline (reference sequence). CDR3 length: 15 amino acids. CDR3 protein: CASSLRGGLSYEQYF. DNA for the CDR3: TGTGCCAGCAGTTTAAGGGGTGGCTTATCCTACGAGCAGTACTTC.

This clone appeared a few times. V usage is TRBV6-5 and J usage is TRBJ2-7; 7 bases line up with TRBD1. The CDR3 spans 15 residues. J gave up 0 bases and V 4 bases, and 6 bases lay outside the gene matches. Per germline, CDR1 MNHEY and CDR2 SVGAGI. In DNA form, the CDR3 reads TGTGCCAGCAGTTTAGGTGGACAGGCCTCCTACGAGCAGTACTTC. Protein sequence: CASSLGGQASYEQYF.

V is TRBV27 and J is TRBJ1-1, with unresolved D. The CDR3 totals 15 residues. Germline V lookup: CDR1 MNHEY, CDR2 SMNVEV (reference sequence). V lost 5 bases and J lost 0, with 13 bases in between. The CDR3 DNA sequence: TGTGCCAGCAGTGGACGACACGACATGAACACTGAAGCTTTCTTT. Translated: CASSGRHDMNTEAFF.

The chain carries TRBV9 and TRBJ2-1; D perhaps matches TRBD2 (6 bases). The germline V and J ends were trimmed by 5 bases and 4 bases, with 10 bases remaining between them. Germline-derived CDR1 and CDR2 are SGDLS and YYNGEE. The CDR3 length is 13 residues. The CDR3 region has the DNA TGTGCCAGCAGTGATAGCGGATACAATGAGCAGTTCTTC. This translates into CASSDSGYNEQFF.

CDR3 sequence: CASSLSLSDRYNEQFF. The DNA for the CDR3 is TGTGCCAGCAGTTTATCCCTCTCTGATAGGTACAATGAGCAGTTCTTC. The chain recombines TRBV27 with TRBJ2-1; no clear D gene. This CDR3 contains 16 residues. Germline V CDR1 and CDR2: MNHEY, SMNVEV (reference sequence). Trimming left V 0 bases short and J 4 bases short, with 13 bases between.

The chain has TRBV4-1 and TRBJ2-1, with D perhaps TRBD2 (6 bases). V dropped 2 bases and J dropped 8 bases, with 10 bases sitting between them. The CDR3 sequence is 13 residues long. From germline, CDR1 is MGHRA and CDR2 YSYEKL. The CDR3 region is CASSQPGLDEQFF. In DNA form, the CDR3 reads TGCGCCAGCAGCCAACCGGGACTCGATGAGCAGTTCTTC.

This chain joins TRBV7-8 and TRBJ2-7; D is perhaps TRBD2 (6 bases). CDR1 is SGHVS, CDR2 FQNEAQ, per germline. The V and J ends lost 1 base and 0 bases respectively, with 10 bases between them. The CDR3 contains 15 residues. CDR3: CASSLGASVSYEQYF. Here the CDR3 DNA reads TGTGCCAGCAGCTTAGGGGCTAGCGTCTCCTACGAGCAGTACTTC. The variable domain in full, with the rest retrieved from reference TRBV7-8 and TRBJ2-7, is GAGVSQSPRYKVAKRGQDVALRCDPISGHVSLFWYQQALGQGPEFLTYFQNEAQLDKSGLPSDRFFAERPEGSVSTLKIQRTQQEDSAVYLCASSLGASVSYEQYFGPGTRLTVT.

The rearrangement links TRBV27 to TRBJ1-5; 7 bases fit TRBD1. Germline V CDR1 and CDR2: MNHEY, SMNVEV (reference sequence). The CDR3 extends over 17 amino acids. Unmatched junction bases numbered 9, after V lost 4 bases and J lost 0 bases. The CDR3 loop reads CASSSTGTAYSNQPQHF. CDR3 nucleotides: TGTGCCAGCAGTTCGACCGGGACAGCCTATAGCAATCAGCCCCAGCATTTT.

The CDR3 region has the DNA TGTGCCAGCAGTAGTACCCGGGACAGGGACTCTCAGCCCCAGCATTTT. Its protein is CASSSTRDRDSQPQHF. The chain recombines TRBV28 with TRBJ1-5; 9 bases line up with TRBD1. The CDR3 is 16 residues long. Germline V CDR1 and CDR2: MDHEN, SYDVKM. The ends lost 5 bases at V and 6 bases at J; junction bases unmatched: 11. The full variable domain, rest sourced from reference TRBV28 and TRBJ1-5, is DVKVTQSSRYLVKRTGEKVFLECVQDMDHENMFWYRQDPGLGLRLIYFSYDVKMKEKGDIPEGYSVSREKKERFSLILESASTNQTSMYLCASSSTRDRDSQPQHFGDGTRLSIL.

This rearrangement joins TRBV19 to TRBJ1-5; a possible D gene is TRBD1 (6 bases). Per germline, CDR1 LNHDA and CDR2 SQIVND (reference sequence). Trimming cost V 3 bases and J 4 bases, with 10 bases left between them. CDR3 size: 14 residues. For the CDR3, the DNA is TGTGCCAGTAGTATCAGGGGAGGGAATCAGCCCCAGCATTTT. This sequence encodes CASSIRGGNQPQHF.

This clone was seen a few times. The CDR3 DNA reads TGTGCCAGCAGCCCCCGGACCACTGGCTACACCTTC. As protein: CASSPRTTGYTF. J is TRBJ1-2 and V is TRBV7-2; the D is unclear. From germline, CDR1 is SGHTA and CDR2 FQGNSA. The CDR3 has 12 amino acids. The V and J ends lost 5 bases and 7 bases respectively, with 11 bases between them.

The gene calls are TRBV29-1 and TRBJ2-7, with D possibly being TRBD2 (5 bases). The CDR3 is 16 amino acids. Germline V gene data show CDR1 as SQVTM and CDR2 as ANQGSEA. V was pared by 6 bases and J by 3 bases, with 24 bases between. CDR3 region: CSVPLGGKNGIYEQYF. Here the CDR3 DNA reads TGCAGCGTCCCTCTCGGAGGAAAAAATGGAATCTACGAGCAGTACTTC.

The J gene is TRBJ1-3, the V gene TRBV6-5, with D possibly being TRBD1 (6 bases). In germline, CDR1 is MNHEY, CDR2 SVGAGI. The V gene lost 3 bases and the J gene lost 0 bases, with 9 bases spanning the gap. The CDR3 covers 15 residues. The CDR3 protein is CASSYLQGSGNTIYF. CDR3 bases: TGTGCCAGCAGTTATTTACAGGGCTCTGGAAACACCATATATTTT.

This chain joins TRBV7-9 and TRBJ2-7; maybe TRBD2 (5 bases). This CDR3 comprises 14 residues. V gave up 5 bases and J gave up 2 bases, with 13 bases separating them. Germline values: CDR1 SEHNR, CDR2 FQNEAQ (reference sequence). The CDR3, as DNA: TGTGCCAGCAGCCCCGACCCGAGGGCCTACGAGCAGTACTTC. Protein sequence: CASSPDPRAYEQYF.

This sequence joins TRBV9 and TRBJ1-4, with D maybe TRBD1 (5 bases). CDR1 is SGDLS, CDR2 YYNGEE, per germline. V lost 5 bases and J lost 3, with 17 bases in between. This CDR3 is built from 16 residues. This CDR3 is CASRRGEGPANEKLFF. The CDR3 DNA reads as TGTGCCAGCAGGCGGGGGGAAGGCCCGGCTAATGAAAAACTGTTTTTT.

The V call is TRBV5-4, the J call TRBJ2-5; D gene ambiguous. CDR1 SGHNT and CDR2 YYREEE come from the germline V gene (reference sequence). Between the trimmed V and J ends, which lost 2 bases and 3 bases, there was a span of 11 bases. The CDR3 is made up of 14 amino acids. The CDR3: CASSLVGREETQYF. CDR3 in DNA: TGTGCCAGCAGCTTAGTAGGACGGGAAGAGACCCAGTACTTC.

This clone appeared once. In nucleotides, the CDR3 is TGTGCCAGCAGTTACTCTCCAGGAGGGGGCTACACCTTC. Translation gives CASSYSPGGGYTF. The rearrangement joins TRBV6-5 to TRBJ1-2; D uncertain. The germline V gene encodes CDR1 MNHEY and CDR2 SVGAGI. The germline V and J ends were trimmed by 0 bases and 8 bases, with 10 bases remaining between them. The CDR3 sequence is 13 residues long.